This passage covers 14 T cell receptor beta chains from one sample sequenced in a study of regulatory T cells in long-lasting Graves disease. The authors built TCR beta libraries using iRepertoire HTBI primers and Arm-PCR of CDR3 regions. TCRdb passed the multiplex PCR reads through MiXCR, listing each CDR3 protein once. The data contain roughly 520,000 distinct CDR3 sequences, more than 10% of them seen just once; the ten biggest clones take up over 7%. Stated time point: newly diagnosed GD, antithyroid drugs for less than 3 months. Researchers made the TCR library from RNA that was extracted from PBMCs. These same records also appear under a second study, on T cells in Graves' hyperthyroidism and ophthalmopathy.

The material was peripheral blood mononuclear cells (PBMCs), obtained at new diagnosis, from a patient treated with antithyroid drugs. Source of these receptors: a woman between 25 and 40 years old with Graves disease.

This clonotype came up many times. V and J are TRBV30 and TRBJ1-5, with D uncertain. V gave up 0 bases and J gave up 2 bases, with 11 bases separating them. The length of the CDR3 is 15 residues. Germline V CDR1 and CDR2: GTSNPN, SVGIG (reference sequence). CDR3 nucleotide sequence: TGTGCCTGGAGTGTACGGGGTTGGGGCAATCAGCCCCAGCATTTT. It is translated as CAWSVRGWGNQPQHF.

The chain is built from TRBV20-1 and TRBJ2-7, with D perhaps being TRBD1 or TRBD2 (10 bases each). The CDR3 has 19 amino acids. Germline CDR1 DFQATT, CDR2 SNEGSKA (reference sequence). V was clipped by 0 bases and J by 3 bases, with 27 bases between them. The CDR3 reads CSARDPGQGRAGGFYEQYF. The DNA for the CDR3 is TGCAGTGCTAGAGACCCGGGACAGGGGCGAGCGGGAGGGTTCTACGAGCAGTACTTC.

This chain uses TRBV19 with TRBJ2-1; 7 bases are a match to TRBD2. The CDR3 contains 15 residues. The V and J ends lost 4 bases and 3 bases, in that order; junction bases with no gene match: 6. Germline-derived CDR1 and CDR2 are LNHDA and SQIVND (reference sequence). The CDR3 DNA is TGTGCCAGTAGTAGTATTGAGCGGGGCTACAATGAGCAGTTCTTC. Protein: CASSSIERGYNEQFF.

This clonotype was detected once. V gene TRBV7-8 combines with J gene TRBJ1-5; perhaps TRBD1 as D (6 bases). Between the trimmed V and J ends, which lost 1 base and 2 bases, there was a span of 12 bases. CDR3 length equals 16 residues. The germline V gene has CDR1 SGHVS and CDR2 FQNEAQ. Here the CDR3 DNA reads TGTGCCAGCAGCTTAGATTTCAGGGGAGGCAATCAGCCCCAGCATTTT. Protein sequence: CASSLDFRGGNQPQHF.

This clonotype has a handful of counts. This sequence joins TRBV7-9 and TRBJ1-4, with TRBD1 identical over 9 bases. The CDR3 extends over 15 amino acids. V lost 5 bases, J lost 8 bases, and 9 bases stayed unmatched. Germline V gene lookup returns CDR1 SEHNR and CDR2 FQNEAQ (reference sequence). This CDR3 reads CASSPGDRVSEKLFF. As DNA, the CDR3 is TGTGCCAGCAGCCCTGGGGACAGGGTGTCGGAAAAACTGTTTTTT.

This clonotype was counted many times. The rearrangement joins TRBV29-1 to TRBJ1-2; 8 positions match TRBD1. CDR1 is SQVTM, CDR2 ANQGSEA, per germline. The CDR3 extends over 14 amino acids. Losses at the gene ends were 6 bases for V and 3 bases for J; bases not matched to a gene: 9. The CDR3 DNA follows: TGCAGCGTCCCAACCCGACAGGGGTACTATGGCTACACCTTC. Its translation: CSVPTRQGYYGYTF.

The CDR3 region has the DNA TGTGCCAGCAGCGCCGGGACACTCATCCAAGAGACCCAGTACTTC. This sequence encodes CASSAGTLIQETQYF. This chain links TRBV9 with TRBJ2-5; a weak D match, TRBD1 (6 bases). This CDR3 is built from 15 residues. The ends were cut back, 3 bases at V and 1 base at J, with 13 bases in the middle. CDR1 SGDLS and CDR2 YYNGEE come from the germline V gene.

This clonotype was detected many times. The J gene is TRBJ1-2, the V gene TRBV10-3, with D perhaps TRBD1 (6 bases). This CDR3 is 17 amino acids long. The V gene lost 5 bases and the J gene lost 0 bases, with 19 bases spanning the gap. Germline CDR1 is ENHRY and CDR2 is SYGVKD. Written as DNA, the CDR3 is TGTGCCATCAGTCCCAGTATCGCAGGGGCTGCTAACTATGGCTACACCTTC. Amino acids: CAISPSIAGAANYGYTF.

This clonotype occurred many times. V gene TRBV11-2 combines with J gene TRBJ2-7, with D possibly matching TRBD2 (6 bases). CDR3 length: 16 amino acids. V lost 0 bases to trimming and J lost 4 bases, with 16 bases between them. From germline, CDR1 is SGHAT and CDR2 FQNNGV. In DNA form, the CDR3 reads TGTGCCAGCAGCTTAGATGCTTGGAGGGTTTTTTACGAGCAGTACTTC. Amino acids: CASSLDAWRVFYEQYF.

The J gene is TRBJ2-1, the V gene TRBV27; 8 positions agree with TRBD1. CDR1 is MNHEY, CDR2 SMNVEV, per germline (reference sequence). The junction had 8 bases not matched to a gene; V was cut back by 0 bases and J by 4 bases. The CDR3 length is 17 residues. The CDR3 nucleotides read TGTGCCAGCAGTTTATCGTTATCAGGGGGCCTATACAATGAGCAGTTCTTC. Protein sequence: CASSLSLSGGLYNEQFF.

This clonotype has at least ten counts. The rearrangement joins TRBV9 to TRBJ2-7; tentative D call: TRBD2 (5 bases). Germline V CDR1 and CDR2: SGDLS, YYNGEE. This CDR3 is built from 14 residues. The ends were cut back, 6 bases at V and 5 bases at J, with 18 bases in the middle. CDR3: CASNHEGNVDEQYF. The CDR3 bases are TGTGCCAGCAACCACGAGGGCAACGTGGACGAGCAGTACTTC.

On this clonotype: Being one base from a much bigger clone, this may be a read error. This CDR3 is CASSLLGTGVDEQYF. The CDR3 bases are TGTGCCAGCAGTCTCCTCGGGACAGGGGTGGACGAGCAGTACTTC. The chain employs TRBV27 and TRBJ2-7; 10 positions match TRBD1. The germline V gene has CDR1 MNHEY and CDR2 SMNVEV (reference sequence). Unmatched junction bases numbered 9, after V lost 5 bases and J lost 5 bases. The CDR3 totals 15 residues.

This clonotype has a count of ten or more. The genes are TRBV2 and TRBJ2-5, with 8 nucleotides matching TRBD2. The trim removed 2 bases at V and 5 bases at J, leaving 16 bases unmatched. The V gene's germline CDR1 is SNHLY and CDR2 FYNNEI. This CDR3 region has 18 residues. CDR3 loop: CASSERSLSGSSRETQYF. The CDR3 DNA sequence: TGTGCCAGCAGTGAAAGGTCTCTGAGCGGGAGTTCTCGTGAGACCCAGTACTTC.

This clonotype was picked up many times. The V call is TRBV30, the J call TRBJ1-5, with 12 nucleotides matching TRBD1. J lost 6 bases, V lost 2 bases, and 5 bases had no gene match. The CDR3 sequence is 15 residues long. Germline V CDR1 and CDR2: GTSNPN, SVGIG (reference sequence). The chain's CDR3 is CAWSKGTGGIQPQHF. DNA for the CDR3: TGTGCCTGGAGTAAGGGGACAGGGGGCATTCAGCCCCAGCATTTT.